This T cell receptor beta chain came from a study of blood T cell repertoires in COVID-19. Across the whole study: The origin of the acute and convalescent COVID-19 samples was the United States, Italy and Spain. In each case, the material was cDNA or gDNA derived from T cells, B-cell-depleted T cells, or PBMCs.

V lost 5 bases and J 7 bases, leaving 11 bases between the germline ends. In germline, CDR1 is SEHNR, CDR2 FQNEAQ (reference sequence). This CDR3 has 12 amino acids. Seattle patients were enrolled while actively infected and followed longitudinally. In the source study's methods: Estimates of nucleated cell counts were drawn from the amplification of reference gene primers. Generated by immunoSEQ multiplex PCR, the TCRdb table keeps only in-frame clones and is missing some. V and J calls and clone size come straight from that table; D and trimming were deduced from the DNA. The repertoire holds 250,000 to 350,000 clones, approximately 90% seen once, with roughly 6% in the top ten.

Sample: peripheral blood. V usage is TRBV7-9 and J usage is TRBJ1-1; unclear D gene. The sequence derives from a woman between 45 and 65 years old with COVID-19, enrolled during active disease. The CDR3 bases are TGTGCCAGCAGCCCCCCGTCTGTTGAAGCTTTCTTT. Amino acid sequence: CASSPPSVEAFF.